Each of the 20 T cell receptor beta chains below was sequenced from the same sample in a study of blood T cell repertoires in COVID-19. Produced via immunoSEQ multiplex PCR; TCRdb's table is partial and in-frame only. The sample lists a few hundred thousand clones, 65% to 90% occurring once. Sequencing was performed on PBMCs or T cells enriched from blood (not recorded which). Every receptor here comes from a woman between 40 and 50 years old with acute COVID-19.

The chain joins TRBV28 to TRBJ2-7; perhaps TRBD1 as D (6 bases). The CDR3 extends over 13 amino acids. Germline loops: CDR1 MDHEN, CDR2 SYDVKM. The ends were cut back, 6 bases at V and 2 bases at J, with 11 bases in the middle. DNA of the CDR3: TGTGCCAGCAGGGTGGACAGTACCTACGAGCAGTACTTC. Its protein is CASRVDSTYEQYF.

The chain carries TRBV27 and TRBJ1-1; tentative D call: TRBD1 (5 bases). V shed 5 bases and J shed 4 bases, with 17 bases lying between them. The CDR3 loop spans 15 amino acids. Germline loops: CDR1 MNHEY, CDR2 SMNVEV (reference sequence). The CDR3 DNA sequence: TGTGCCAGCAGTCGCCGGGGCAGGGAGGCCACTGAAGCTTTCTTT. This sequence encodes CASSRRGREATEAFF.

The J gene is TRBJ2-1, the V gene TRBV27; 7 bases align to TRBD1. Per germline, CDR1 MNHEY and CDR2 SMNVEV (reference sequence). With V trimmed by 5 bases and J by 4 bases, 2 bases remained unmatched. CDR3 length: 13 residues. DNA for the CDR3: TGTGCCAGCAGTGTACAGGGGTACAATGAGCAGTTCTTC. It yields the protein CASSVQGYNEQFF.

J is TRBJ1-1 and V is TRBV3-1 (or the pseudogene TRBV3-2), with 7 bases matching TRBD1. The CDR3 covers 14 residues. The V gene end was trimmed by 4 bases and the J gene end by 6 bases; junction bases not matched to a gene: 8. The germline V gene encodes CDR1 LGHDT and CDR2 YNNKEL (reference sequence). CDR3 nucleotide sequence: TGTGCCAGCAGCCCGAGACAGGGAGGCGCTGAAGCTTTCTTT. This encodes CASSPRQGGAEAFF.

The chain recombines TRBV3-1 (or the pseudogene TRBV3-2) with TRBJ2-2; TRBD2 matches at 12 bases. Germline assignment: CDR1 LGHDT and CDR2 YNNKEL (reference sequence). This CDR3 region has 14 residues. J gave up 8 bases and V 7 bases, and 5 bases lay outside the gene matches. The CDR3 loop is CASTNGLAGGELFF. CDR3 DNA sequence: TGTGCCAGCACCAACGGACTAGCGGGAGGGGAGCTGTTTTTT.

CDR3: CASSSPRHWASDTEAFF. CDR3 in DNA: TGTGCCAGCAGCTCGCCGCGACATTGGGCTTCCGACACTGAAGCTTTCTTT. This chain uses TRBV13 with TRBJ1-1; no definite D call. The CDR3 covers 17 residues. The germline CDR1 and CDR2 sequences are PRHDT and FYEKMQ (reference sequence). Trimming shortened V by 4 bases and J by 3 bases, and 21 bases separated the two germline ends. The full variable domain, rest sourced from reference TRBV13 and TRBJ1-1, is AAGVIQSPRHLIKEKRETATLKCYPIPRHDTVYWYQQGPGQDPQFLISFYEKMQSDKGSIPDRFSAQQFSDYHSELNMSSLELGDSALYFCASSSPRHWASDTEAFFGQGTRLTVV.

The chain carries TRBV15 and TRBJ1-1; D possibly corresponds to TRBD1 (5 bases). The CDR3 is 15 residues long. In germline, CDR1 is LNHNV, CDR2 YYDKDF (reference sequence). Trimming stripped 3 bases from V and 7 bases from J, with 18 bases between. The CDR3 DNA follows: TGTGCCACCAGCAGGGGTACAGGTTTCCCACTTGAAGCTTTCTTT. It encodes CATSRGTGFPLEAFF. The whole variable domain, remainder taken from reference TRBV15 and TRBJ1-1, is DAMVIQNPRYQVTQFGKPVTLSCSQTLNHNVMYWYQQKSSQAPKLLFHYYDKDFNNEADTPDNFQSRRPNTSFCFLDIRSPGLGDTAMYLCATSRGTGFPLEAFFGQGTRLTVV.

This clone appeared a few times. The chain uses TRBV27 and TRBJ2-2; TRBD2 matches 9 bases. Germline V lookup: CDR1 MNHEY, CDR2 SMNVEV (reference sequence). The CDR3 is 18 amino acids. The trim removed 5 bases at V and 6 bases at J, leaving 16 bases unmatched. Here the CDR3 reads CASSAGGGGRAWAGELFF. CDR3 nucleotide sequence: TGTGCCAGCAGTGCAGGGGGTGGCGGGAGGGCCTGGGCCGGGGAGCTGTTTTTT.

This clone is a singleton in its sample. This chain connects TRBV7-9 to TRBJ2-5, with D perhaps matching TRBD2 (5 bases). Germline lookup yields CDR1 SEHNR and CDR2 FQNEAQ (reference sequence). Trimming left V 0 bases short and J 2 bases short, with 10 bases between. The CDR3 runs 15 residues. Written as DNA, the CDR3 is TGTGCCAGCAGCTTAGCGAGGGTCGGTCAAGAGACCCAGTACTTC. Amino acids: CASSLARVGQETQYF.

The V gene is TRBV2, the J gene TRBJ2-1, with D tentatively TRBD2 (6 bases). Deletions cut 6 bases from V and 9 bases from J, with 15 bases between. The CDR3 is 13 amino acids. The germline gives CDR1 SNHLY, CDR2 FYNNEI. Written as DNA, the CDR3 is TGTGCCAGCAGACTAGGCGAAGCGGGTGAGCAGTTCTTC. Its translation is CASRLGEAGEQFF.

This rearrangement joins TRBV29-1 to TRBJ1-5; D is ambiguous. V was shortened by 4 bases and J by 3 bases, with 10 bases between the two germline ends. Germline values: CDR1 SQVTM, CDR2 ANQGSEA. This CDR3 spans 13 amino acids. This chain's CDR3 is CSVGTGLNQPQHF. CDR3 sequence (DNA): TGCAGCGTTGGTACCGGTCTCAATCAGCCCCAGCATTTT.

This clone was seen once. The chain has TRBV24-1 and TRBJ2-3; 8 bases map to TRBD1. This CDR3 region has 17 residues. The V gene end was trimmed by 4 bases and the J gene end by 0 bases; junction bases not matched to a gene: 8. Germline V gene lookup returns CDR1 KGHDR and CDR2 SFDVKD. DNA for the CDR3: TGTGCCACCAGTGAGCCCGACAGGGGATGGAGCACAGATACGCAGTATTTT. Encoded protein: CATSEPDRGWSTDTQYF.

The gene calls are TRBV27 and TRBJ2-1; 12 nucleotides agree with TRBD2. Germline CDR1 and CDR2: MNHEY and SMNVEV (reference sequence). The V segment lost 5 bases and the J segment 4 bases; nucleotides outside the gene matches: 12. This CDR3 has 18 amino acids. CDR3 residues: CASSRRLKTSGSYNEQFF. In nucleotides, the CDR3 is TGTGCCAGCAGTCGCCGATTAAAGACTAGCGGGAGTTACAATGAGCAGTTCTTC.

This chain uses TRBV4-1 with TRBJ2-4; 9 bases are a match to TRBD2. Germline CDR1 MGHRA, CDR2 YSYEKL. V shed 7 bases, J shed 7 bases, and the junction held 14 bases outside the gene matches. CDR3 size: 16 residues. Written as DNA, the CDR3 is TGCGCCAGCACTAGGGAGCTAGCGGGATATAGGAACATTCAGTACTTC. Encoded protein: CASTRELAGYRNIQYF.

This chain joins TRBV24-1 and TRBJ2-1, with 9 bases aligning to TRBD2. The V segment lost 10 bases and the J segment 6 bases; nucleotides outside the gene matches: 30. The CDR3 is 21 residues long. Germline assignment: CDR1 KGHDR and CDR2 SFDVKD. The CDR3 region is CATSDPRGGANSALWTNEQFF. CDR3 DNA sequence: TGTGCCACTTCCGACCCGCGGGGGGGGGCTAATAGCGCCCTGTGGACCAATGAGCAGTTCTTC.

V gene TRBV6-5 combines with J gene TRBJ1-6, with 9 bases lining up with TRBD1. With 8 bases clipped from V and 8 bases from J, the junction kept 4 bases outside the gene matches. The CDR3 sequence is 13 residues long. Germline V gene sequence: CDR1 MNHEY, CDR2 SVGAGI. CDR3 loop: CASSGQGDSPLHF. CDR3 DNA: TGTGCCAGCTCGGGACAGGGAGATTCACCCCTCCACTTT.

A note on this clone: Other DNA sequences within the sample encode an identical CDR3. The chain links TRBV5-1 to TRBJ2-1, with D tentatively TRBD2 (5 bases). V lost 0 bases, J lost 0 bases, and 7 bases lay in between. This CDR3 comprises 15 residues. The germline gives CDR1 SGHRS, CDR2 YFSETQ. CDR3 nucleotides: TGCGCCAGCAGCTTGGCGGGGAGCTCCTACAATGAGCAGTTCTTC. Amino acids: CASSLAGSSYNEQFF.

The rearrangement uses TRBV29-1 and TRBJ2-2; 7 bases match TRBD2. This CDR3 spans 14 amino acids. Germline V gives CDR1 SQVTM, CDR2 ANQGSEA. V shed 6 bases, J shed 4 bases, and the junction held 8 bases outside the gene matches. The CDR3, as DNA: TGCAGCGTGGCCCGGGGAGGGGTCACCGGGGAGCTGTTTTTT. Translation: CSVARGGVTGELFF.

The gene calls are TRBV28 and TRBJ1-1; no clear D gene. The V gene's germline CDR1 is MDHEN and CDR2 SYDVKM. There are 14 residues in the CDR3. V dropped 5 bases and J dropped 3 bases, with 13 bases sitting between them. CDR3 in DNA: TGTGCCAGCAGTACCAGCGTCGAGTACACTGAAGCTTTCTTT. The encoded protein is CASSTSVEYTEAFF.

The chain carries TRBV7-7 and TRBJ1-5; D perhaps matches TRBD1 (6 bases). CDR1 and CDR2 from the germline V gene are SSHAT and FNYEAQ (reference sequence). The CDR3 totals 15 residues. V lost 5 bases to trimming and J lost 0 bases, with 11 bases between them. CDR3 amino acids: CASSPRTVSNQPQHF. Here the CDR3 DNA reads TGTGCCAGCAGCCCCCGGACAGTTAGCAATCAGCCCCAGCATTTT.